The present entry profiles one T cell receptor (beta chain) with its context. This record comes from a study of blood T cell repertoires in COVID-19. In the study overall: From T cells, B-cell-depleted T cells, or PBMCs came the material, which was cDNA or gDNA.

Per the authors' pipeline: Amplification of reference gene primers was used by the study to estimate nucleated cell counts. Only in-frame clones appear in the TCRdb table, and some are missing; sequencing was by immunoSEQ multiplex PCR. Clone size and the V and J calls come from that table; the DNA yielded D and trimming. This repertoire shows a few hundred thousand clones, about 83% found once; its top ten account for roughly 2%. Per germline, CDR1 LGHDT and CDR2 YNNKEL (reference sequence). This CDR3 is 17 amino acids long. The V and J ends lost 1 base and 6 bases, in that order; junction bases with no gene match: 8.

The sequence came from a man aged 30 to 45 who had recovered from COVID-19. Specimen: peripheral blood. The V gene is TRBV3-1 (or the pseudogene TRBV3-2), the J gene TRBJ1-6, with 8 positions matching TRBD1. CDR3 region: CASSQGPWTGFNSPLHF. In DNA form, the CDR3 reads TGTGCCAGCAGCCAAGGTCCCTGGACAGGGTTTAATTCACCCCTCCACTTT.